These 16 T cell receptor beta chains share one sample of origin, sequenced in a study of neurological immune-mediated disorders. TCRdb analysed the 5' RACE reads with MiXCR anew, one entry per CDR3 protein. The table includes 15,000 to 20,000 distinct CDR3 sequences, about 10% detected once. Source material: CD8+ T cells from blood. These receptors all come from a woman between 50 and 59 years old in good health.

This clonotype appeared many times. The genes are TRBV4-1 and TRBJ2-3, with D unclear. V gave up 0 bases and J gave up 0 bases, with 10 bases separating them. Germline V gives CDR1 MGHRA, CDR2 YSYEKL. The CDR3 is made up of 16 amino acids. CDR3 in amino acids: CASSQDPGTSTDTQYF. DNA for the CDR3: TGCGCCAGCAGCCAAGATCCGGGTACAAGCACAGATACGCAGTATTTT.

This clonotype was found many times. The chain links TRBV7-2 to TRBJ1-1, with D unclear. Germline values: CDR1 SGHTA, CDR2 FQGNSA. The CDR3 is made up of 13 amino acids. Trimming removed 1 base from V and 8 bases from J, with 11 bases in between. CDR3 loop: CASSLGAAGEAFF. Written as DNA, the CDR3 is TGTGCCAGCAGCTTAGGGGCAGCTGGGGAAGCTTTCTTT. The full variable domain, completed using reference TRBV7-2 and TRBJ1-1, is GAGVSQSPSNKVTEKGKDVELRCDPISGHTALYWYRQSLGQGLEFLIYFQGNSAPDKSGLPSDRFSAERTGGSVSTLTIQRTQQEDSAVYLCASSLGAAGEAFFGQGTRLTVV.

This clonotype has at least ten counts. This chain links TRBV9 with TRBJ1-1; D is perhaps TRBD1 (5 bases). The germline V gene has CDR1 SGDLS and CDR2 YYNGEE. CDR3 size: 13 residues. V was cut by 0 bases and J by 3 bases, with 6 bases left in between. CDR3: CASSVGGDTEAFF. The DNA for the CDR3 is TGTGCCAGCAGCGTAGGAGGGGACACTGAAGCTTTCTTT.

This clonotype came up many times. The gene calls are TRBV4-1 and TRBJ2-7; perhaps TRBD1 as D (6 bases). V was pared by 4 bases and J by 2 bases, with 15 bases between. CDR1 and CDR2 (germline): MGHRA, YSYEKL. This CDR3 region has 15 residues. CDR3 sequence: CASSPLDRIPYEQYF. The CDR3, as DNA: TGCGCCAGCAGCCCGTTAGACAGGATTCCCTACGAGCAGTACTTC.

This clonotype came up many times. This chain connects TRBV12-3 or TRBV12-4 to TRBJ2-1; 8 bases are shared with TRBD2. Losses at the gene ends were 1 base for V and 15 bases for J; bases not matched to a gene: 5. The CDR3 has 12 amino acids. The CDR3 nucleotides read TGTGCCAGCAGTTTAGGGACTAGCCTGGCGTTCTTC. It is translated as CASSLGTSLAFF.

This clonotype was recorded many times. The gene calls are TRBV6-1 and TRBJ1-5; unclear D gene. The germline CDR1 and CDR2 sequences are MNHNS and SASEGT. With 8 bases removed from V and 1 base from J, the gap between germline ends came to 12 bases. The CDR3 runs to 14 residues. The CDR3 reads CASEVRQSNQPQHF. DNA of the CDR3: TGTGCCAGCGAGGTTCGTCAGAGCAATCAGCCCCAGCATTTT.

This clonotype has a count of ten or more. This chain links TRBV14 with TRBJ1-6; D remains unclear. Germline CDR1 SGHDN, CDR2 FVKESK. V lost 4 bases and J 2 bases, leaving 15 bases between the germline ends. This CDR3 is 17 amino acids long. This CDR3 is CASSPSHQDPYNSPLHF. DNA for the CDR3: TGTGCCAGCAGCCCATCCCACCAGGATCCCTATAATTCACCCCTCCACTTT. The full variable domain, rest sourced from reference TRBV14 and TRBJ1-6, is EAGVTQFPSHSVIEKGQTVTLRCDPISGHDNLYWYRRVMGKEIKFLLHFVKESKQDESGMPNNRFLAERTGGTYSTLKVQPAELEDSGVYFCASSPSHQDPYNSPLHFGNGTRLTVT.

This clonotype showed up many times. The J gene is TRBJ2-3, the V gene TRBV27; no clear D. This CDR3 has 14 amino acids. Germline V lookup: CDR1 MNHEY, CDR2 SMNVEV (reference sequence). V was trimmed by 5 bases and J by 2 bases, leaving 11 bases between them. CDR3 nucleotides: TGTGCCAGCAGTCGGAGCTTGTACACAGATACGCAGTATTTT. Translating it yields CASSRSLYTDTQYF.

This clonotype was seen at least ten times. This chain links TRBV7-9 with TRBJ2-1, with D tentatively TRBD1 (5 bases). Germline CDR1 SEHNR, CDR2 FQNEAQ (reference sequence). The CDR3 is 16 residues long. The germline V and J ends were trimmed by 5 bases and 5 bases, with 19 bases remaining between them. CDR3 in DNA: TGTGCCAGCAGCCCAAGAGACAGTCGCACCAACAATGAGCAGTTCTTC. As protein: CASSPRDSRTNNEQFF.

This clonotype was seen many times. The chain recombines TRBV5-6 with TRBJ1-1; unclear D gene. This CDR3 region has 16 residues. Looked up from germline, CDR1 is SGHDT and CDR2 is YYEEEE. Trimming took off 1 base at V and 1 base at J, with 14 bases between the two ends. As DNA, the CDR3 is TGTGCCAGCAGCTTGCTACCGGTTCCGGCGAACACTGAAGCTTTCTTT. As protein: CASSLLPVPANTEAFF.

This clonotype appeared many times. The chain has TRBV5-1 and TRBJ2-3, with TRBD2 as a possible D gene (7 bases). With 0 bases removed from V and 2 bases from J, the gap between germline ends came to 13 bases. The germline V gene has CDR1 SGHRS and CDR2 YFSETQ. CDR3 length: 16 residues. CDR3 nucleotides: TGCGCCAGCAGCTTGGCCGGCGGGGGCTTCACAGATACGCAGTATTTT. Translation: CASSLAGGGFTDTQYF.

The V call is TRBV4-2, the J call TRBJ2-3; 8 bases match TRBD2. The V and J ends lost 8 bases and 5 bases, in that order; junction bases with no gene match: 9. Germline assignment: CDR1 LGHNA and CDR2 YNFKEQ. This CDR3 contains 14 residues. The CDR3 DNA follows: TGTGCCAGCGACCAGCGGGAGTCCGGAGATACGCAGTATTTT. Translating it yields CASDQRESGDTQYF.

This clonotype was found many times. The CDR3 region has the DNA TGTGCCAGCAGCCAATCGAACAGGGATGTCTACGAGCAGTACTTC. It yields the protein CASSQSNRDVYEQYF. The genes are TRBV7-9 and TRBJ2-7; maybe TRBD1 (6 bases). The CDR3 runs 15 residues. Trimming cost V 5 bases and J 3 bases, with 17 bases left between them. Germline V CDR1 and CDR2: SEHNR, FQNEAQ (reference sequence).

This clonotype showed up many times. The chain links TRBV5-1 to TRBJ2-2; 13 bases map to TRBD2. V shed 0 bases, J shed 4 bases, and the junction held 6 bases outside the gene matches. This CDR3 region has 18 residues. CDR1 is SGHRS and CDR2 is YFSETQ in the germline V gene. The CDR3 sequence: CASSLVTSGRMSTGELFF. The CDR3 DNA sequence: TGCGCCAGCAGCTTGGTGACTAGCGGGAGGATGAGCACCGGGGAGCTGTTTTTT.

Many counts were recorded for this clonotype. The V and J genes are TRBV7-2 and TRBJ2-1; TRBD2 aligns across 10 bases. Germline CDR1 SGHTA, CDR2 FQGNSA. CDR3 length equals 16 residues. The V gene end was trimmed by 5 bases and the J gene end by 4 bases; junction bases not matched to a gene: 8. CDR3 residues: CASSLLLAGSYNEQFF. The CDR3 DNA reads as TGTGCCAGCAGCCTCCTACTAGCGGGATCTTACAATGAGCAGTTCTTC.

Ten or more counts support this clonotype. The V gene is TRBV4-1, the J gene TRBJ2-7, with D uncertain. From germline, CDR1 is MGHRA and CDR2 YSYEKL. CDR3 length: 13 amino acids. V lost 2 bases, J lost 6 bases, and 11 bases lay in between. The chain's CDR3 is CASSQQWGSEQYF. As DNA, the CDR3 is TGCGCCAGCAGCCAACAGTGGGGTTCCGAGCAGTACTTC.